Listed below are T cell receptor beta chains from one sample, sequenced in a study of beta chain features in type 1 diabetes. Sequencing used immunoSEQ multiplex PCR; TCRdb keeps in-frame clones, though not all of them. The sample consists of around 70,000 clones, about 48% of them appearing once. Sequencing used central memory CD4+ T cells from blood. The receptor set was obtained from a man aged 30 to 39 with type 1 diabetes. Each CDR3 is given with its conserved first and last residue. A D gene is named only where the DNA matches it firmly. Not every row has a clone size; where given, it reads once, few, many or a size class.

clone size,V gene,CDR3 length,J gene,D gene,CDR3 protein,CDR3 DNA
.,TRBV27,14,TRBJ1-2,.,CASSPGQGIDGYTF,TGTGCCAGCAGTCCAGGACAAGGGATCGATGGCTACACCTTC
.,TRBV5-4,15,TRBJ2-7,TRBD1,CASSSRGQGYSEQYF,TGTGCCAGCAGCTCGAGAGGACAGGGGTATAGCGAGCAGTACTTC
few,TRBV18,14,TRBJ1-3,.,CASSPDSSGNTIYF,TGTGCCAGCTCCCCAGACAGCTCTGGAAACACCATATATTTT
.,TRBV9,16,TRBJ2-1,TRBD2,CASSARRGGLVSEQFF,TGTGCCAGCAGCGCGCGACGGGGGGGCCTAGTAAGTGAGCAGTTCTTC
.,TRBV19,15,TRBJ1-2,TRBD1,CASSIGGTENYGYTF,TGTGCCAGTAGTATAGGTGGGACAGAGAACTATGGCTACACCTTC
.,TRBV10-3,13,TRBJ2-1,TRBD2,CAIGSGGDSEQFF,TGTGCCATCGGGAGCGGGGGGGACAGTGAGCAGTTCTTC
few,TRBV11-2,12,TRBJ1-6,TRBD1,CASSVTGEPLHF,TGTGCCAGCAGCGTGACAGGGGAACCCCTCCACTTT
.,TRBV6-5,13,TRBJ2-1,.,CASSRGSYNEQFF,TGTGCCAGCAGTCGGGGGTCCTACAATGAGCAGTTCTTC
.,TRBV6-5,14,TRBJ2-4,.,CASSYSVQGNIQYF,TGTGCCAGCAGTTACTCAGTCCAGGGCAACATTCAGTACTTC
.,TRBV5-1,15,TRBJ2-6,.,CASSLELSGANVLTF,TGCGCCAGCAGCTTGGAATTATCTGGGGCCAACGTCCTGACTTTC
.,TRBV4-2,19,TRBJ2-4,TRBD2,CASSQDPLAGALAKNIQYF,TGTGCCAGCAGCCAAGATCCCCTAGCGGGGGCTCTAGCCAAAAACATTCAGTACTTC
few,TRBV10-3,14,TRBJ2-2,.,CAITYQADTGELFF,TGTGCCATCACCTATCAGGCAGACACCGGGGAGCTGTTTTTT
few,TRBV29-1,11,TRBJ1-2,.,CSVESSYGYTF,TGCAGCGTTGAAAGTAGCTATGGCTACACCTTC
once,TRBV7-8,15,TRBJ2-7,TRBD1,CASSPQPRDSYEQYF,TGTGCCAGCAGCCCCCAGCCCCGGGACAGCTACGAGCAGTACTTC
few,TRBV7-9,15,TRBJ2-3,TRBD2,CASSLTSKSTDTQYF,TGTGCCAGCAGCTTGACTAGCAAAAGCACAGATACGCAGTATTTT
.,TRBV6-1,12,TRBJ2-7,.,CASNQGRDEQYF,TGTGCCAGCAATCAGGGGAGAGACGAGCAGTACTTC
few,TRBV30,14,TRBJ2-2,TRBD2,CAWRLAGNTGELFF,TGTGCCTGGAGGCTAGCGGGGAACACCGGGGAGCTGTTTTTT
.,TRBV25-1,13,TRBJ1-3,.,CASSEGQGNTIYF,TGTGCCAGCAGTGAAGGGCAGGGTAACACCATATATTTT
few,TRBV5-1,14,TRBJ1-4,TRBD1,CASSWTGTEGKLFF,TGCGCCAGCAGCTGGACAGGGACAGAGGGAAAACTGTTTTTT
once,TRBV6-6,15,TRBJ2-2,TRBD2,CASIPGTRDTGELFF,TGTGCCAGCATCCCCGGGACTAGAGACACCGGGGAGCTGTTTTTT
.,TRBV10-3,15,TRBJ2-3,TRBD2,CAINRLAGSTDTQYF,TGTGCCATCAACCGTTTAGCGGGCAGCACAGATACGCAGTATTTT
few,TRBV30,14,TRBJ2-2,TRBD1,CAWRDRGATGELFF,TGTGCCTGGAGGGACAGGGGGGCCACCGGGGAGCTGTTTTTT
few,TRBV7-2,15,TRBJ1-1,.,CASSLGNRMNTEAFF,TGTGCCAGCAGCTTAGGAAACAGGATGAACACTGAAGCTTTCTTT
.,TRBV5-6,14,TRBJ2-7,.,CASRPTGPVYEQYF,TGTGCCAGCAGGCCCACAGGGCCCGTCTACGAGCAGTACTTC
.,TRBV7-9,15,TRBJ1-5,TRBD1,CASSLTGVGNQPQHF,TGTGCCAGCAGCTTGACAGGGGTAGGGAATCAGCCCCAGCATTTT
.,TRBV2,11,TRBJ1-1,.,CASSATAEAFF,TGTGCCAGCAGCGCTACAGCTGAAGCTTTCTTT
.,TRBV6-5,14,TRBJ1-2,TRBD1,CASSYTGQGGGYTF,TGTGCCAGCAGTTACACCGGACAGGGGGGGGGCTACACCTTC
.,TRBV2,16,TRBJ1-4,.,CANKMGPGATNEKLFF,TGTGCCAACAAAATGGGGCCGGGGGCAACTAATGAAAAACTGTTTTTT
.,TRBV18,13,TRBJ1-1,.,CASSPGMNTEAFF,TGTGCCAGCTCACCAGGCATGAACACTGAAGCTTTCTTT
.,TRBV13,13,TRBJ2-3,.,CASWGGPKDTQYF,TGTGCCAGCTGGGGGGGCCCTAAAGATACGCAGTATTTT
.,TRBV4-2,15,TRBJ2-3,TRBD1,CASRQPGQGTDTQYF,TGTGCCAGCAGGCAACCGGGACAGGGCACAGATACGCAGTATTTT
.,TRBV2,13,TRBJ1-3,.,CASREEVGNTIYF,TGTGCCAGCAGGGAGGAAGTTGGAAACACCATATATTTT
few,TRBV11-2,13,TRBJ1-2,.,CASSLGLDYGYTF,TGTGCCAGCAGCTTGGGACTGGACTATGGCTACACCTTC
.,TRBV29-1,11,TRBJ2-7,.,CSAGSPYEQYF,TGCAGCGCCGGGTCCCCCTACGAGCAGTACTTC
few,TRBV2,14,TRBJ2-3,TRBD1,CASLDRVSTDTQYF,TGTGCCAGCTTAGACAGGGTGAGCACAGATACGCAGTATTTT
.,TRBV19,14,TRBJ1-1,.,CASSRGGNFGEAFF,TGTGCCAGTAGCCGTGGGGGGAATTTTGGTGAAGCTTTCTTT